This T cell receptor (beta chain) was profiled in a study of post-analysis software for immune sequencing data. Study-level findings and limits: In multiple sclerosis, normalized Chao1 diversity was significantly below that of controls. Roughly 5 TRBV segments occurring more often in patients than controls included TRBV5-6, TRBV5-1 and TRBV20-1.

This clonotype turned up a few times. Its antigen is undetermined. Unique molecular identifiers were carried by the TCR beta cDNA libraries. TCRdb itself ran the PCR reads through MiXCR, one entry per CDR3 protein. The table lists a few hundred thousand distinct CDR3 sequences, less than 35% of them singletons. Germline CDR1 DFQATT, CDR2 SNEGSKA (reference sequence). The CDR3 extends over 17 amino acids. V lost 3 bases, J lost 4 bases, and 15 bases stayed unmatched. This sequence originates from a girl aged 5 to 17 with multiple sclerosis. This chain connects TRBV20-1 to TRBJ2-7; 10 positions match TRBD1. Input material: blood. The CDR3 loop reads CSARDPPRTGGAYEQYF. The CDR3 nucleotides read TGCAGTGCTAGGGATCCCCCCCGGACAGGGGGGGCGTACGAGCAGTACTTC.